The TCR beta chain under discussion was sequenced for a study of STAT3 mutations in large granular lymphocyte leukemia. Sequencing used immunoSEQ multiplex PCR; TCRdb keeps in-frame clones, though not all of them. The sample has about 24,000 clones, 94% seen once. This clone was detected a few times. No antigen is known for it. Trimming shortened V by 0 bases and J by 4 bases, and 9 bases separated the two germline ends. The CDR3 is 14 residues long. Germline V lookup: CDR1 SGHRS, CDR2 YFSETQ. Study-level results: No sample exists from the first appearance of each clone. Every T-LGLL patient had at least one immunodominant TCRbeta clonotype. Suggested: STAT3 mutation was not the ancestral event for these clonal expansions. Treatment regimens differed across patients between samplings. In about 30% of the 18 patients, new TCR clonotypes emerged after therapy.

The clonotype originates from a middle-aged man with T-cell large granular lymphocyte leukemia. Some clones in this sample may be carry-over from other donors' samples. The sequencing input was peripheral blood mononuclear cells. This chain uses TRBV5-1 with TRBJ2-3; maybe TRBD2 (5 bases). The CDR3 DNA reads TGCGCCAGCAGCTTGGGCGGGTTGGCAGATACGCAGTATTTT. Translated, it gives CASSLGGLADTQYF.